This T cell receptor beta chain was captured by sequencing in a study of T cell repertoires in cytomegalovirus infection. Study overall: Both a matching HLA type and CMV infection were indicated by public TCR beta signatures.

This clonotype appeared a single time. Its antigen is not identified. Possible read error: a much larger clone is one base away. Whole-study results and caveats: Predominance within the ex vivo response was attributable to HLA-C-restricted CMV-specific TCR beta clonotypes. CMV carriers having the relevant HLA were flagged by cumulative public TCR beta family frequency.

CDR3 length equals 12 residues. Germline loops: CDR1 SEHNR, CDR2 FQNEAQ (reference sequence). TCRdb reprocessed the reads via MiXCR and lists one record per CDR3 protein. The table includes roughly 920,000 distinct CDR3 sequences, around 30% detected once. This sample comprised cultured CD8+ T cells from PBMCs, obtained from culture after CMV antigen stimulation. This receptor was taken from a human donor in good health (CMV status not recorded). Some clones in this sample may be carry-over from other donors' samples. This chain uses TRBV7-9 with TRBJ1-5; D uncertain. The DNA for the CDR3 is TGTGTCAGCAGCTTAGGTAGTGGTCCCCAGCATTTT. This sequence encodes CVSSLGSGPQHF.